This passage covers 14 T cell receptor beta chains from one sample sequenced in a study of cytomegalovirus exposure and HLA in healthy donors. TCRdb's copy holds only in-frame clones and misses some; the assay was immunoSEQ multiplex PCR. This sample carries some 170,000 clones, around 87% of them seen once, and the ten largest clones take about 1.5%. The sequenced material came from PBMCs. The receptor set was obtained from a woman in her 30s in good health and CMV-seronegative.

This clone has just one count. The chain has TRBV19 and TRBJ2-7, with 11 bases fitting TRBD1. V shed 6 bases, J shed 7 bases, and the junction held 11 bases outside the gene matches. The CDR3 sequence is 15 residues long. Germline V gene data show CDR1 as LNHDA and CDR2 as SQIVND (reference sequence). The CDR3 protein is CASSRLGQGAREQYF. The DNA of the CDR3 is TGTGCCAGTAGCAGACTCGGACAGGGGGCAAGGGAGCAGTACTTC.

In this sample, this clone turned up once. V usage is TRBV2 and J usage is TRBJ1-5; 7 bases agree with TRBD1. The germline gives CDR1 SNHLY, CDR2 FYNNEI. Trimming cost V 4 bases and J 4 bases; bases outside gene matches: 7. CDR3 length equals 15 residues. CDR3 region: CASSVIGTDNQPQHF. The CDR3 DNA follows: TGTGCCAGCAGTGTTATTGGGACAGATAATCAGCCCCAGCATTTT.

The V gene is TRBV2, the J gene TRBJ2-3; no clear D. CDR3 size: 13 residues. Germline V gene lookup returns CDR1 SNHLY and CDR2 FYNNEI. V was pared by 1 base and J by 6 bases, with 8 bases between. As DNA, the CDR3 is TGTGCCAGCAGTGAAGGGTGGGCGGATACGCAGTATTTT. It is translated as CASSEGWADTQYF.

The chain has TRBV6-1 and TRBJ2-7; D perhaps matches TRBD1 (6 bases). Trimming cost V 3 bases and J 1 base, with 13 bases left between them. Looked up from germline, CDR1 is MNHNS and CDR2 is SASEGT. The CDR3 runs 15 residues. The CDR3 DNA is TGTGCCAGCAGTGATGGGACATGGGCTTCCTACGAGCAGTACTTC. Protein product: CASSDGTWASYEQYF.

The chain recombines TRBV29-1 with TRBJ1-2; TRBD1 is a possible D gene (5 bases). The CDR3 spans 11 residues. From germline, CDR1 is SQVTM and CDR2 ANQGSEA. The ends were cut back, 7 bases at V and 7 bases at J, with 13 bases in the middle. The CDR3, as DNA: TGCAGCGCTGACAAGGGGCTTGGCTACACCTTC. Translation: CSADKGLGYTF.

The rearrangement joins TRBV13 to TRBJ1-1; D is ambiguous. The CDR3 extends over 14 amino acids. V was pared by 4 bases and J by 8 bases, with 17 bases between. CDR1 and CDR2 from the germline V gene are PRHDT and FYEKMQ (reference sequence). The CDR3 region is CASSSSIGSREAFF. CDR3 coding DNA: TGTGCCAGCAGCTCCTCAATTGGCTCCCGAGAAGCTTTCTTT.

V gene TRBV5-5 combines with J gene TRBJ1-1; possible D gene TRBD1, 5 bases. V shed 6 bases and J shed 5 bases, with 17 bases lying between them. The CDR3 runs 14 residues. Germline V gives CDR1 SGHKS, CDR2 YYEKEE (reference sequence). DNA of the CDR3: TGTGCCAGCACGTTGCGGGGGGGAAGGACTGAAGCTTTCTTT. It is translated as CASTLRGGRTEAFF.

The chain uses TRBV7-7 and TRBJ2-5; 7 bases agree with TRBD1. Germline values: CDR1 SSHAT, CDR2 FNYEAQ (reference sequence). The CDR3 totals 13 residues. The junction had 2 bases not matched to a gene; V was cut back by 7 bases and J by 0 bases. In DNA, the CDR3 is TGTGCCAGCAAGGACAGGAACCAAGAGACCCAGTACTTC. It translates to CASKDRNQETQYF.

The V and J genes are TRBV6-1 and TRBJ1-4, with 9 nucleotides matching TRBD1. Germline CDR1 and CDR2: MNHNS and SASEGT. V lost 7 bases to trimming and J lost 5 bases; unmatched junction nucleotides: 5. The CDR3 length is 14 residues. CDR3 sequence (DNA): TGTGCCAGCATCGACAGGGGGGGAAATGAAAAACTGTTTTTT. Translating it yields CASIDRGGNEKLFF.

The rearrangement joins TRBV2 to TRBJ1-1, with D unclear. V was shortened by 7 bases and J by 3 bases, with 9 bases between the two germline ends. Germline loops: CDR1 SNHLY, CDR2 FYNNEI. The CDR3 covers 12 residues. CDR3 residues: CASTRLHTEAFF. CDR3 nucleotide sequence: TGTGCCAGCACCAGACTGCACACTGAAGCTTTCTTT.

The chain uses TRBV27 and TRBJ1-1, with 7 positions matching TRBD1. CDR1 and CDR2 (germline): MNHEY, SMNVEV (reference sequence). Losses at the gene ends were 3 bases for V and 6 bases for J; bases not matched to a gene: 4. CDR3 length equals 13 residues. CDR3 in DNA: TGTGCCAGCAGTTTTAGGGGGCTCGCTGAAGCTTTCTTT. Protein product: CASSFRGLAEAFF.

This clone was detected only once. The CDR3 here is CASSRTEAKNIQYF. Here the CDR3 DNA reads TGTGCCAGTAGCCGGACAGAAGCCAAAAACATTCAGTACTTC. The gene calls are TRBV19 and TRBJ2-4; tentative D call: TRBD1 (6 bases). V was cut by 6 bases and J by 0 bases, with 9 bases left in between. The CDR3 length is 14 residues. CDR1 and CDR2 from the germline V gene are LNHDA and SQIVND (reference sequence).

The chain joins TRBV5-1 to TRBJ1-1; possible D gene TRBD1, 6 bases. V gave up 4 bases and J gave up 1 base, with 11 bases separating them. Germline lookup yields CDR1 SGHRS and CDR2 YFSETQ. The CDR3 loop spans 14 amino acids. CDR3 nucleotide sequence: TGCGCCAGCAGCCTGACAGGTCGGAACACTGAAGCTTTCTTT. It specifies CASSLTGRNTEAFF.

The chain joins TRBV28 to TRBJ2-3; the D is unclear. The CDR3 sequence is 12 residues long. Trimming removed 4 bases at V and 6 bases at J, with 8 bases between. Germline CDR1 is MDHEN and CDR2 is SYDVKM. The CDR3 loop reads CASSSLGDTQYF. The CDR3 DNA is TGTGCCAGCAGTTCTCTCGGGGATACGCAGTATTTT.